Listed here are 28 T cell receptor beta chains from one sample, sequenced in a study of low-dose radiotherapy and immunotherapy resistance in tumors. Time point in this sample: before trial treatment. TRAV and TRBV primers primed cDNA for both TCRalpha and TCRbeta. TCRs were amplified for approximately 21 PCR cycles with a constant-region primer and V-primer adapter. TCRdb re-called the reads with MiXCR, one entry per CDR3 protein. The sample comprises under 90,000 distinct CDR3 sequences, roughly 30% of which are singletons, and 11% rests with the top ten. The material was PBMCs, obtained before treatment. These receptors came from a female donor with ovarian cancer.

To note about this clonotype: This is likely an artifact of a read error, given a far larger clone one base away. J is TRBJ2-7 and V is TRBV10-3; 7 bases are shared with TRBD1. The CDR3 runs to 13 residues. Trimming at V came to 5 bases and at J to 5 bases, leaving 6 bases not matched to a gene. Germline V gives CDR1 ENHRY, CDR2 SYGVKD. The CDR3 protein is CAISYQTGNEQYF. The CDR3 DNA sequence: TGTGCCATCAGTTACCAGACAGGGAACGAGCAGTACTTC.

The table lists this clonotype with many counts. V and J are TRBV7-9 and TRBJ1-6; the D gene is possibly TRBD1 (6 bases). This CDR3 has 15 amino acids. Germline V gene sequence: CDR1 SEHNR, CDR2 FQNEAQ (reference sequence). Trimming took 5 bases from V and 10 from J, leaving 18 bases between them. This chain's CDR3 is CASSPRGAPESPLHF. In DNA form, the CDR3 reads TGTGCCAGCAGCCCCCGGGGGGCACCAGAGTCACCCCTCCACTTT.

Notes on this clonotype: This likely traces to a read error, being one base from a far larger clone. The chain has TRBV13 and TRBJ2-7; TRBD2 aligns across 10 bases. In germline, CDR1 is PRHDT, CDR2 FYEKMQ (reference sequence). V dropped 5 bases and J dropped 7; count of bases not matched to a gene: 11. The CDR3 spans 15 residues. The CDR3 sequence: CASSMGLASLNEQYF. In nucleotides, the CDR3 is TGTGCCAGCAGCATGGGACTAGCGTCTCTCAATGAGCAGTACTTC.

There are a few counts of this clonotype. A read error is likely here: a far larger clone is one base away. The rearrangement joins TRBV4-1 to TRBJ2-1; TRBD2 is a possible D gene (5 bases). Between the trimmed V and J ends, which lost 0 bases and 10 bases, there was a span of 10 bases. Germline lookup yields CDR1 MGHRA and CDR2 YSYEKL. The CDR3 has 13 residues. CDR3 loop: CASSQDRGLEQFF. DNA of the CDR3: TGCGCCAGCAGCCAAGATCGAGGGCTCGAGCAGTTCTTC.

CDR3: CAWSVPALGRGYNEQFF. The CDR3 nucleotides are TGTGCCTGGAGTGTACCTGCTTTGGGGCGGGGCTACAATGAGCAGTTCTTC. The gene calls are TRBV30 and TRBJ2-1; the D gene is possibly TRBD2 (6 bases). The CDR3 totals 17 residues. CDR1 is GTSNPN and CDR2 is SVGIG in the germline V gene (reference sequence). The ends were cut back, 0 bases at V and 3 bases at J, with 18 bases in the middle.

This clonotype was seen ten or more times. It is unclear where the CDR3 begins or ends on the DNA, so no DNA is shown, and the CDR3 is as TCRdb lists it. This chain connects TRBV7-5 to TRBJ2-7; TRBD1, as called in the table, went unchecked against the DNA. TRBV7-5 is an annotated pseudogene. A total of 16 residues make up the CDR3, ends included. The CDR3 sequence: CISVPEASTGNYEQYF.

This clonotype was seen many times. This chain joins TRBV4-1 and TRBJ2-7, with D unclear. Germline-derived CDR1 and CDR2 are MGHRA and YSYEKL. V was shortened by 5 bases and J by 0 bases, with 17 bases between the two germline ends. The CDR3 loop spans 16 amino acids. CDR3 DNA: TGCGCCAGCAGCGGAGCAACGGACGGGCTCTCCTACGAGCAGTACTTC. Encoded protein: CASSGATDGLSYEQYF.

Concerning this clonotype: This is likely an artifact of a read error, given a far larger clone one base away. V gene TRBV7-6 combines with J gene TRBJ2-7, with 10 bases fitting TRBD1. CDR1 and CDR2 (germline): SGHVS, FNYEAQ. This CDR3 comprises 16 residues. The CDR3 sequence is CGSTSLSDRGSYEQYF. The DNA of the CDR3 is TGTGGCAGCACCTCCCTGTCGGACAGGGGGTCCTACGAGCAGTACTTC. Full variable domain (remainder filled in from reference TRBV7-6 and TRBJ2-7): GAGVSQSPRYKVTKRGQDVALRCDPISGHVSLYWYRQALGQGPEFLTYFNYEAQQDKSGLPNDRFSAERPEGSISTLTIQRTEQRDSAMYRCGSTSLSDRGSYEQYFGPGTRLTVT.

As concerns this clonotype: Given a far larger clone just one base away, this is likely a sequencing read error. The V gene is TRBV2, the J gene TRBJ2-7, with D perhaps TRBD1 (6 bases). With 7 bases removed from V and 7 bases from J, the gap between germline ends came to 14 bases. Germline V gene data show CDR1 as SNHLY and CDR2 as FYNNEI. This CDR3 has 12 residues. For the CDR3, the DNA is TGTGCCAGCAAGTATGGGGGCAATGAGCAGTACTTC. Translated, it gives CASKYGGNEQYF.

The rearrangement links TRBV19 to TRBJ2-5; tentatively, D is TRBD1 or TRBD2 (5 bases each). Per the germline V gene, CDR1 is LNHDA and CDR2 is SQIVND (reference sequence). V lost 9 bases and J 0 bases, leaving 20 bases between the germline ends. This CDR3 contains 16 residues. The CDR3: CASSLMRAGNQETQYF. The CDR3 nucleotides are TGTGCCAGCAGTTTAATGAGGGCAGGGAACCAAGAGACCCAGTACTTC.

This clonotype was observed many times. The chain recombines TRBV5-1 with TRBJ2-5; no clear D. Trimming removed 3 bases at V and 4 bases at J, with 10 bases between. The CDR3 has 13 amino acids. CDR1 and CDR2 from the germline V gene are SGHRS and YFSETQ. CDR3: CASSYNRGETQYF. The CDR3 DNA follows: TGCGCCAGCAGCTATAATCGTGGAGAGACCCAGTACTTC. Based on the CDR3 plus reference TRBV5-1 and TRBJ2-5, the full variable domain is KAGVTQTPRYLIKTRGQQVTLSCSPISGHRSVSWYQQTPGQGLQFLFEYFSETQRNKGNFPGRFSGRQFSNSRSEMNVSTLELGDSALYLCASSYNRGETQYFGPGTRLLVL.

This clonotype showed up many times. The V call is TRBV20-1, the J call TRBJ2-4, with D possibly being TRBD1 or TRBD2 (5 bases each). CDR1 DFQATT and CDR2 SNEGSKA come from the germline V gene (reference sequence). The CDR3 sequence is 15 residues long. V lost 5 bases, J lost 0 bases, and 14 bases lay in between. Here the CDR3 reads CSADGTPLAKNIQYF. The CDR3 DNA reads as TGCAGTGCTGACGGGACGCCGTTAGCCAAAAACATTCAGTACTTC.

This clonotype was seen many times. J is TRBJ2-1 and V is TRBV9, with D possibly being TRBD1 or TRBD2 (6 bases each). V gave up 4 bases and J gave up 2 bases, with 16 bases separating them. Germline loops: CDR1 SGDLS, CDR2 YYNGEE. The CDR3 runs to 16 residues. The CDR3 spells CASSIGGLSPYNEQFF. CDR3 nucleotide sequence: TGTGCCAGCAGCATCGGGGGCCTTTCTCCCTACAATGAGCAGTTCTTC.

This clonotype was recorded at least ten times. The rearrangement uses TRBV20-1 and TRBJ2-7, with TRBD2 matching 10 bases. V shed 8 bases and J 2 bases; nucleotides not matched to a gene: 6. In germline, CDR1 is DFQATT, CDR2 SNEGSKA (reference sequence). The CDR3 is 13 amino acids. As DNA, the CDR3 is TGCAGTCTCCCAGGGACTAGCGCCTACGAGCAGTACTTC. It yields the protein CSLPGTSAYEQYF.

CDR3 region: CASSLVGQGGPTDTQYF. CDR3 bases: TGCGCCAGCAGCTTGGTCGGGCAGGGGGGACCCACAGATACGCAGTATTTT. This sequence joins TRBV5-1 and TRBJ2-3; maybe TRBD1 (7 bases). V dropped 0 bases and J dropped 2 bases, with 16 bases sitting between them. The V gene's germline CDR1 is SGHRS and CDR2 YFSETQ. CDR3 length equals 17 residues.

This clonotype was found many times. This sequence joins TRBV24-1 and TRBJ2-1; D is unresolved. Deletions cut 4 bases from V and 3 bases from J, with 0 bases between. Germline CDR1 KGHDR, CDR2 SFDVKD. The CDR3 has 11 amino acids. This CDR3 is CATSDYNEQFF. The CDR3 DNA is TGTGCCACCAGTGACTACAATGAGCAGTTCTTC.

This clonotype showed up just once. Since a far larger clone is one base different, this is likely a read error. This chain uses TRBV11-2 with TRBJ2-7, with 7 bases aligning to TRBD2. The V segment lost 2 bases and the J segment 7 bases; nucleotides outside the gene matches: 8. Germline lookup yields CDR1 SGHAT and CDR2 FQNNGV. The CDR3 sequence is 14 residues long. The CDR3, as DNA: TGTGCCAGCAGCTTACGCGGGGGTTACAATGAGCAGTACTTC. It specifies CASSLRGGYNEQYF.

This clonotype has at least ten counts. This CDR3 is CASSPRAGGKGAGELFF. CDR3 sequence (DNA): TGTGCCAGCAGTCCAAGGGCGGGGGGCAAGGGGGCCGGGGAGCTGTTTTTT. The rearrangement joins TRBV27 to TRBJ2-2; 8 bases map to TRBD2. Trimming removed 5 bases from V and 6 bases from J; junction bases left unmatched: 14. This CDR3 region has 17 residues. CDR1 and CDR2 (germline): MNHEY, SMNVEV (reference sequence).

This rearrangement joins TRBV6-1 to TRBJ1-4, with D tentatively TRBD1 (5 bases). Trimming pared 8 bases from V and 7 bases from J, leaving 23 bases between. Germline-derived CDR1 and CDR2 are MNHNS and SASEGT. This CDR3 is built from 16 residues. The CDR3 nucleotides are TGTGCCAGCGGGCGGGGAGGGGCCGACGATGGTGAAAAACTGTTTTTT. Translated: CASGRGGADDGEKLFF.

The chain uses TRBV6-2 or TRBV6-3 and TRBJ2-2; 7 bases map to TRBD1. There are 14 residues in the CDR3. Germline V gene sequence: CDR1 MNHEY, CDR2 SVGEGT. V lost 5 bases and J lost 3; bases outside the gene matches: 3. This chain's CDR3 is CASSAGQDTGELFF. CDR3 nucleotides: TGTGCCAGCAGTGCCGGACAGGACACCGGGGAGCTGTTTTTT.

The chain is built from TRBV11-2 and TRBJ2-1; 7 nucleotides align to TRBD2. Trimming removed 1 base from V and 4 bases from J; junction bases left unmatched: 1. Per the germline V gene, CDR1 is SGHAT and CDR2 is FQNNGV. This CDR3 spans 14 amino acids. This CDR3 reads CASSLGLAYNEQFF. In DNA, the CDR3 is TGTGCCAGCAGCTTAGGACTAGCTTACAATGAGCAGTTCTTC.

CDR3 DNA sequence: TGTGCCAGCAGTGATTGGAGTGACAGGAACTATGGCTACACCTTC. It specifies CASSDWSDRNYGYTF. The chain recombines TRBV28 with TRBJ1-2, with D possibly TRBD1 on 6 matching bases. This CDR3 is 15 amino acids long. Trimming stripped 5 bases from V and 2 bases from J, with 15 bases between. Looked up from germline, CDR1 is MDHEN and CDR2 is SYDVKM.

The sample holds many counts of this clonotype. The chain uses TRBV2 and TRBJ2-4; TRBD2 matches at 9 bases. The CDR3 length is 20 residues. Germline V CDR1 and CDR2: SNHLY, FYNNEI. With V trimmed by 6 bases and J by 7 bases, 25 bases remained unmatched. The CDR3 protein is CASSDTGVIAGGPSRNIQYF. Here the CDR3 DNA reads TGTGCCAGCAGCGACACAGGGGTCATCGCGGGAGGGCCGTCCCGGAACATTCAGTACTTC. Supplemented by reference TRBV2 and TRBJ2-4, the full variable domain reads EPEVTQTPSHQVTQMGQEVILRCVPISNHLYFYWYRQILGQKVEFLVSFYNNEISEKSEIFDDQFSVERPDGSNFTLKIRSTKLEDSAMYFCASSDTGVIAGGPSRNIQYFGAGTRLSVL.

There are many counts of this clonotype. The chain combines TRBV27 with TRBJ2-3; the D call may be TRBD1 or TRBD2 (5 bases each). V was clipped by 3 bases and J by 4 bases, with 8 bases between them. Germline values: CDR1 MNHEY, CDR2 SMNVEV (reference sequence). The CDR3 sequence is 13 residues long. CDR3 protein: CASSFGDADTQYF. CDR3 coding DNA: TGTGCCAGCAGTTTCGGGGACGCAGATACGCAGTATTTT.

The CDR3, as DNA: TGTGCCAGCAGCCTATCAACCAGGAATTCACCCCTCCACTTT. This encodes CASSLSTRNSPLHF. The chain links TRBV14 to TRBJ1-6; D remains unclear. CDR3 length: 14 residues. Trimming pared 4 bases from V and 7 bases from J, leaving 11 bases between. Germline CDR1 reads SGHDN; CDR2 reads FVKESK.

The sample holds many counts of this clonotype. The rearrangement uses TRBV5-1 and TRBJ2-3; D remains ambiguous. V was shortened by 2 bases and J by 2 bases, with 3 bases between the two germline ends. The CDR3 is 12 residues long. In germline, CDR1 is SGHRS, CDR2 YFSETQ. The CDR3 protein is CASSFSTDTQYF. The CDR3 region has the DNA TGCGCCAGCAGCTTCTCCACAGATACGCAGTATTTT.

At least ten counts were recorded for this clonotype. The chain employs TRBV11-2 and TRBJ2-4; D possibly corresponds to TRBD1 (5 bases). V was cut by 4 bases and J by 0 bases, with 7 bases left in between. The CDR3 totals 14 residues. Germline CDR1 SGHAT, CDR2 FQNNGV. CDR3 loop: CASSSGLAKNIQYF. The CDR3 bases are TGTGCCAGCAGCTCAGGGCTAGCCAAAAACATTCAGTACTTC.

This clonotype was recorded at least ten times. The chain combines TRBV6-6 with TRBJ2-5; possible D gene TRBD1, 6 bases. This CDR3 comprises 15 residues. Germline V gene sequence: CDR1 MNHNY, CDR2 SVGAGI (reference sequence). With 0 bases removed from V and 5 bases from J, the gap between germline ends came to 13 bases. The CDR3 DNA follows: TGTGCCAGCAGTTACTCGCTAATTCAGGGGGAGACCCAGTACTTC. Amino acid sequence: CASSYSLIQGETQYF.